The rows below give T cell receptor beta chains drawn from one sample of a study of T cells after yellow fever vaccination. TCRdb reprocessed the 5' RACE reads via MiXCR and lists one record per CDR3 protein. The sample has approximately 150,000 distinct CDR3 sequences; 7% to 9% are singletons. The source was CD4+ T cells sorted from PBMCs, collected 5 days after the yellow fever booster vaccination. Receptors were obtained from a young man who received the YFV17D yellow fever vaccine. CDR3s include the opening cysteine and the closing phenylalanine or tryptophan. D genes are given only for firm matches. Some rows have no size entry. The others give once, few or many, or a class for an expanded clone.

TRBJ2-3	TRBV5-5	14	NA	many	TGTGCCAGCAGCACATTTACAGGGTCAGATACGCAGTATTTT	CASSTFTGSDTQYF
TRBJ1-2	TRBV7-9	12	NA	many	TGTGCCAGCAGCCATGAACTAGGCAGTTACACCTTC	CASSHELGSYTF
TRBJ2-7	TRBV6-5	13	NA	many	TGTGCCAGCAGTAACCTTGGACAGTCTGAGCAGTACTTC	CASSNLGQSEQYF
TRBJ2-1	TRBV6-5	13	NA	many	TGTGCCAGCAGCTCCCGGACCGGGAATGAGCAGTTCTTC	CASSSRTGNEQFF
TRBJ2-7	TRBV6-6	13	NA	many	TGTGCCAGCAGTTACTCGACGGGAGCTGGGAGGCACTTC	CASSYSTGAGRHF
TRBJ2-5	TRBV5-1	16	NA	few	TGCGCCAGCAGCTCTCCGACGACTAGGGTCCAAGAGACCCAGTACTTC	CASSSPTTRVQETQYF
TRBJ1-2	TRBV12-3/TRBV12-4	15	NA	many	TGTGCCAGCAGCGCGACCGAGGAGGGGACCTATGGCTACACCTTC	CASSATEEGTYGYTF
TRBJ1-1	TRBV10-3	13	NA	many	TGTGCCACCTTCAGGGAGGCGAACACTGAAGCTTTCTTT	CATFREANTEAFF
TRBJ2-2	TRBV5-4	14	NA	few	TGTGCCAGCAGGTCGGTTGGGGACCAGGCTGAGCTGTTTTTT	CASRSVGDQAELFF
TRBJ2-3	TRBV7-8	14	NA	many	TGTGCCAGCAGCTTCGACAGGAGTCAAGATACGCAGTATTTT	CASSFDRSQDTQYF
TRBJ2-3	TRBV6-1	14	TRBD1	many	TGTGCCAGCAGCTCGGGACAGAGCACAGATACGCAGTATTTT	CASSSGQSTDTQYF
TRBJ2-5	TRBV12-3/TRBV12-4	13	NA	few	TGTGCCAGCAGTTATTGGACAGAAGAGACCCAGTACTTC	CASSYWTEETQYF
TRBJ1-4	TRBV20-1	15	TRBD1	few	TGCAGTGCAAGGGCGTCGGGACAGCTACAGGAAAAACTGTTTTTT	CSARASGQLQEKLFF
TRBJ2-1	TRBV18	15	NA	many	TGTGCCAGCTCACCCGGGGAGGCACTATACAATGAGCAGTTCTTC	CASSPGEALYNEQFF
TRBJ2-7	TRBV29-1	13	NA	many	TGCAGCGTTGCCCCCGGCGGAAACTACGAGCAGTACTTC	CSVAPGGNYEQYF
TRBJ2-7	TRBV12-3/TRBV12-4	13	NA	few	TGTGCCAGCAGTTGGACTGGCGTTACAGAGCAGTACTTC	CASSWTGVTEQYF
TRBJ1-4	TRBV5-4	16	TRBD1	few	TGTGCCAGCAGCTCCTGGACCGGGACAGGTTGGGAAAAACTGTTTTTT	CASSSWTGTGWEKLFF
TRBJ2-1	TRBV3-1	18	TRBD2	NA	TGTGCCCGCAGCCTTCGTGGCCCGAATAGCGGGAGAAACTATGAGCAGTTCTTC	CARSLRGPNSGRNYEQFF
TRBJ2-1	TRBV5-1	17	TRBD2	many	TGCGCCAGCAGCCCCCCGCTTCGGGAGGCGTCGTTCAATGAGCAGTTCTTC	CASSPPLREASFNEQFF
TRBJ2-3	TRBV4-2	12	NA	many	TGTGCCAGCAGCTATCCCATGGACAGGCAGTATTTT	CASSYPMDRQYF
TRBJ1-4	TRBV28	16	TRBD1	many	TGTGCCAGCAGTTTCCAGACAGGGTTTACGGAGGAAAAACTGTTTTTT	CASSFQTGFTEEKLFF
TRBJ2-2	TRBV5-1	13	NA	many	TGCGCCAGCAGCATAAACCTCCCCCGGGAGCTGTTTTTT	CASSINLPRELFF